A selection of T cell receptor beta chains follows, all from one sample in a study of cytomegalovirus exposure and HLA in healthy donors. Generated by immunoSEQ multiplex PCR, the TCRdb table keeps only in-frame clones and is missing some. The table shows around 300,000 clones, with around two thirds occurring only once. Sequencing was done on a sample of PBMCs. The receptors derive from a female donor in good health and CMV-seronegative. Each CDR3 is given with its conserved first and last residue. Fields, in order: D gene, clone size, V gene, J gene, CDR3 protein, CDR3 DNA. D genes are given only for firm matches. Part of the rows lack a size; the others show once, few, many or a class for expanded clones.

TRBD2	.	TRBV18	TRBJ2-5	CASSPPDSGILKETQYF	TGTGCCAGCTCACCACCGGATAGCGGGATCCTCAAAGAGACCCAGTACTTC
.	once	TRBV11-2	TRBJ2-7	CASTSPRLAYEQYF	TGTGCCAGCACCTCCCCCCGGCTAGCCTACGAGCAGTACTTC
TRBD1	.	TRBV7-9	TRBJ1-2	CASSQQGPGSSYTF	TGTGCCAGCAGTCAACAGGGGCCCGGGAGCAGCTACACCTTC
.	.	TRBV18	TRBJ2-1	CASSPLTSYLGEQFF	TGTGCCAGCTCACCCCTTACTAGCTACCTGGGGGAGCAGTTCTTC
TRBD2	few	TRBV2	TRBJ2-1	CASIYPLAGGYNEQFF	TGTGCCAGCATTTACCCCCTAGCGGGAGGGTACAATGAGCAGTTCTTC
.	.	TRBV5-6	TRBJ2-6	CASTFDSSGANVLTF	TGTGCCAGCACTTTCGACTCCTCTGGGGCCAACGTCCTGACTTTC
.	once	TRBV7-8	TRBJ1-2	CASSSPRWGVVGYGYTF	TGTGCCAGCAGCTCCCCCCGGTGGGGGGTCGTAGGCTATGGCTACACCTTC
.	.	TRBV15	TRBJ1-5	CATSGITEEYSNQPQHF	TGTGCCACCAGCGGCATCACCGAGGAATATAGCAATCAGCCCCAGCATTTT
TRBD1	once	TRBV19	TRBJ1-1	CASSIGQGASTEAFF	TGTGCCAGTAGTATCGGACAGGGGGCTTCGACTGAAGCTTTCTTT
.	.	TRBV27	TRBJ2-7	CASSSIGGGEYEQYF	TGTGCCAGCAGTTCAATAGGGGGGGGAGAATACGAGCAGTACTTC
TRBD1	.	TRBV27	TRBJ2-7	CASSPLGQGNEQYF	TGTGCCAGCAGTCCACTGGGACAGGGGAACGAGCAGTACTTC
.	.	TRBV5-6	TRBJ2-5	CASSFSPRREETQYF	TGTGCCAGCAGCTTTAGTCCGAGACGGGAAGAGACCCAGTACTTC
.	.	TRBV19	TRBJ1-6	CASRGSNNSPLHF	TGTGCCAGCAGGGGCTCGAATAATTCACCCCTCCACTTT